This T cell receptor (beta chain) was sequenced in a study of blood T cells in healthy people across ages. Every sample yielded at least 6.5 million isolated PBMCs. Alongside a J-beta primer mix, a sample-barcoded 5' primer served in a second PCR lasting roughly 6 to 11 cycles. TCRdb independently ran MiXCR on the 5' RACE reads; one entry per CDR3 protein. This table has over 300,000 distinct CDR3 sequences, roughly half appearing once. The germline V gene has CDR1 DFQATT and CDR2 SNEGSKA (reference sequence). The CDR3 loop spans 15 amino acids. The V gene end was trimmed by 0 bases and the J gene end by 6 bases; junction bases not matched to a gene: 8.

The chain recombines TRBV20-1 with TRBJ2-3; 8 nucleotides line up with TRBD1. The sequenced sample consisted of blood. The receptor was derived from a man in his sixties in good health. CDR3 sequence: CSARDNGQGLDTQYF. The CDR3 region has the DNA TGCAGTGCTAGAGATAACGGACAGGGACTGGATACGCAGTATTTT.